These 28 T cell receptor beta chains were all obtained from the same sample, sequenced in a study of shared clonotypes between healthy human individuals. The data were produced by immunoSEQ multiplex PCR, yet TCRdb's version contains in-frame clones alone and is incomplete. The sample lists approximately 440,000 clones; roughly four fifths were seen once. Sequenced sample: PBMCs. The receptors were sampled from a woman in her forties in good health. Some clones in this sample may be carry-over from other donors' samples.

CDR3 sequence reads: CASSLSTLNTGELFF. The CDR3 region has the DNA TGCGCCAGCAGCTTGTCTACACTGAACACCGGGGAGCTGTTTTTT. The chain links TRBV5-1 to TRBJ2-2; no clear D gene. With 1 base removed from V and 1 base from J, the gap between germline ends came to 8 bases. Looked up from germline, CDR1 is SGHRS and CDR2 is YFSETQ. The CDR3 length is 15 residues. Full variable domain (rest looked up from reference TRBV5-1 and TRBJ2-2): KAGVTQTPRYLIKTRGQQVTLSCSPISGHRSVSWYQQTPGQGLQFLFEYFSETQRNKGNFPGRFSGRQFSNSRSEMNVSTLELGDSALYLCASSLSTLNTGELFFGEGSRLTVL.

Comments on this clone: A much larger clone differs by one base, so this may be a read error. Other DNA sequences from this sample encode an identical CDR3 as well. The rearrangement links TRBV5-1 to TRBJ2-1, with 10 positions matching TRBD2. Germline loops: CDR1 SGHRS, CDR2 YFSETQ. The CDR3 contains 15 residues. Losses at the gene ends were 4 bases for V and 10 bases for J; bases not matched to a gene: 11. The CDR3 sequence: CASSEPGLAGVEQFF. The CDR3 DNA follows: TGCGCCAGCAGCGAACCGGGGCTAGCGGGAGTCGAGCAGTTCTTC.

CDR3 DNA sequence: TGTGCCAGCAGCTTAGAGTCGGGCGGGCGGGACAATGAGCAGTTCTTC. It is translated as CASSLESGGRDNEQFF. The chain combines TRBV7-3 with TRBJ2-1; TRBD2 might be the D (5 bases). This CDR3 has 16 residues. Trimming cost V 2 bases and J 5 bases, with 16 bases left between them. The germline V gene has CDR1 SGHTA and CDR2 FQGTGA.

About this clone itself: This probably arose from a read error, given a far larger clone one base away. Different DNA sequences within this sample yield the same CDR3. The chain employs TRBV20-1 and TRBJ2-7, with 7 bases matching TRBD2. Germline values: CDR1 DFQATT, CDR2 SNEGSKA (reference sequence). The CDR3 runs to 11 residues. CDR3 DNA: TGCAGCGCTAGGGACTACTACGAGCAGTACTTC. Its protein product is CSARDYYEQYF.

This chain's CDR3 is CATRPPGTAGLNEQYF. The CDR3 bases are TGTGCCACCCGCCCCCCGGGGACGGCGGGGCTGAACGAGCAGTACTTC. V and J are TRBV10-3 and TRBJ2-7, with a tentative D call TRBD2 (6 bases). Trimming removed 10 bases from V and 5 bases from J, with 27 bases in between. Per the germline V gene, CDR1 is ENHRY and CDR2 is SYGVKD. This CDR3 comprises 16 residues.

This CDR3 is CASRPPPSQPQHF. The DNA of the CDR3 is TGTGCCAGCAGACCCCCCCCCAGTCAGCCCCAGCATTTT. This chain links TRBV28 with TRBJ1-5; D unresolved. The CDR3 has 13 residues. V lost 6 bases to trimming and J lost 6 bases, with 12 bases between them. The germline V gene encodes CDR1 MDHEN and CDR2 SYDVKM.

The chain is built from TRBV5-1 and TRBJ2-1, with D uncertain. Trimming left V 4 bases short and J 4 bases short, with 18 bases between. The CDR3 covers 16 residues. The germline V gene encodes CDR1 SGHRS and CDR2 YFSETQ. CDR3 sequence reads: CASSPSLGGAYNEQFF. CDR3 coding DNA: TGCGCCAGCAGCCCATCACTGGGCGGAGCATACAATGAGCAGTTCTTC.

The chain joins TRBV5-4 to TRBJ2-7, with 11 bases that match TRBD2. CDR3 length equals 15 residues. Germline values: CDR1 SGHNT, CDR2 YYREEE (reference sequence). With V trimmed by 4 bases and J by 4 bases, 7 bases remained unmatched. CDR3 amino acids: CASSNLAGGSYEQYF. CDR3 DNA: TGTGCCAGCAGCAACCTAGCGGGAGGCTCTTACGAGCAGTACTTC.

The V call is TRBV7-9, the J call TRBJ2-7; the match to TRBD2 covers 9 bases. V dropped 0 bases and J dropped 3; count of bases not matched to a gene: 0. Per the germline V gene, CDR1 is SEHNR and CDR2 is FQNEAQ (reference sequence). This CDR3 has 14 residues. The CDR3 sequence: CASSLASGSYEQYF. In DNA, the CDR3 is TGTGCCAGCAGCTTAGCTAGCGGGAGCTACGAGCAGTACTTC.

The rearrangement links TRBV28 to TRBJ1-1; the D gene is possibly TRBD1 (5 bases). Germline CDR1 is MDHEN and CDR2 is SYDVKM. The CDR3 is made up of 12 amino acids. Trimming shortened V by 6 bases and J by 7 bases, and 12 bases separated the two germline ends. The CDR3 is CASSPPGREAFF. In nucleotides, the CDR3 is TGTGCCAGCAGCCCGCCGGGACGTGAAGCTTTCTTT.

The V call is TRBV2, the J call TRBJ2-1; D not resolved. The germline V gene has CDR1 SNHLY and CDR2 FYNNEI. Between the trimmed V and J ends, which lost 8 bases and 4 bases, there was a span of 12 bases. The CDR3 contains 13 residues. The CDR3 reads CASAGGRYNEQFF. For the CDR3, the DNA is TGTGCCAGCGCCGGCGGTAGGTACAATGAGCAGTTCTTC.

This clone has just a few counts. This sample also contains other DNA sequences that code for the same CDR3. The chain links TRBV30 to TRBJ2-7; D remains unclear. This CDR3 is built from 13 residues. Germline CDR1 GTSNPN, CDR2 SVGIG (reference sequence). Trimming left V 0 bases short and J 0 bases short, with 6 bases between. The CDR3: CAWSVGGSYEQYF. CDR3 DNA: TGTGCCTGGAGTGTGGGCGGCTCCTACGAGCAGTACTTC.

This chain connects TRBV25-1 to TRBJ1-1; 7 bases agree with TRBD1. V lost 6 bases and J lost 6; bases outside the gene matches: 10. The germline gives CDR1 MGHDK, CDR2 SYGVNS. There are 14 residues in the CDR3. The CDR3 region is CASSPTGFEAEAFF. DNA of the CDR3: TGTGCCAGCAGCCCGACAGGGTTCGAAGCTGAAGCTTTCTTT.

The V call is TRBV7-9, the J call TRBJ2-7; no firm D call. Looked up from germline, CDR1 is SEHNR and CDR2 is FQNEAQ (reference sequence). V was cut by 1 base and J by 2 bases, with 6 bases left in between. The length of the CDR3 is 13 residues. The CDR3 is CASSLGAPYEQYF. The CDR3 nucleotides read TGTGCCAGCAGCTTAGGGGCGCCCTACGAGCAGTACTTC. Full variable domain (outside the CDR3, taken from reference TRBV7-9 and TRBJ2-7): DTGVSQNPRHKITKRGQNVTFRCDPISEHNRLYWYRQTLGQGPEFLTYFQNEAQLEKSRLLSDRFSAERPKGSFSTLEIQRTEQGDSAMYLCASSLGAPYEQYFGPGTRLTVT.

Notes on this clone: Different DNA sequences within this sample yield the same CDR3. The J gene is TRBJ2-7, the V gene TRBV20-1; maybe TRBD2 (5 bases). Trimming cost V 2 bases and J 3 bases, with 5 bases left between them. Germline V gene data show CDR1 as DFQATT and CDR2 as SNEGSKA (reference sequence). CDR3 length: 11 residues. CDR3 sequence: CSARRGYEQYF. The CDR3 DNA sequence: TGCAGTGCTAGACGGGGCTACGAGCAGTACTTC.

V and J are TRBV7-3 and TRBJ2-3, with 10 bases matching TRBD2. With 5 bases clipped from V and 2 bases from J, the junction kept 4 bases outside the gene matches. The germline CDR1 and CDR2 sequences are SGHTA and FQGTGA. The CDR3 runs 15 residues. CDR3 sequence (DNA): TGTGCCAGCAGCCCCGGGACTAGCGTCACAGATACGCAGTATTTT. It yields the protein CASSPGTSVTDTQYF.

The rearrangement uses TRBV2 and TRBJ2-2; TRBD2 might be the D (6 bases). There are 13 residues in the CDR3. The germline CDR1 and CDR2 sequences are SNHLY and FYNNEI. Trimming left V 3 bases short and J 5 bases short, with 7 bases between. Here the CDR3 reads CASSEAGTGELFF. The CDR3 region has the DNA TGTGCCAGCAGTGAGGCGGGGACCGGGGAGCTGTTTTTT.

The chain uses TRBV5-4 and TRBJ2-7, with 10 bases identical to TRBD2. The J segment lost 4 bases and the V segment lost 2 bases, leaving 12 bases of the junction unmatched. CDR1 is SGHNT and CDR2 is YYREEE in the germline V gene (reference sequence). The CDR3 has 17 amino acids. CDR3 region: CASSFFSGRTLQYEQYF. The CDR3 DNA sequence: TGTGCCAGCAGCTTCTTTAGCGGGAGGACTCTCCAATACGAGCAGTACTTC.

In this sample, this clone turned up once. V is TRBV9 and J is TRBJ2-5; D not certain. The ends were cut back, 3 bases at V and 3 bases at J, with 18 bases in the middle. In germline, CDR1 is SGDLS, CDR2 YYNGEE. The CDR3 is made up of 16 amino acids. Here the CDR3 reads CASSARVYKEEETQYF. In DNA form, the CDR3 reads TGTGCCAGCAGCGCCCGAGTTTACAAGGAAGAAGAGACCCAGTACTTC.

V and J are TRBV2 and TRBJ1-1, with D perhaps matching TRBD1 (5 bases). The CDR3 runs 13 residues. The ends were cut back, 7 bases at V and 3 bases at J, with 12 bases in the middle. Germline V gene lookup returns CDR1 SNHLY and CDR2 FYNNEI. The CDR3 DNA sequence: TGTGCCAGCACAGAATGGGGGGACACTGAAGCTTTCTTT. It encodes CASTEWGDTEAFF.

As for this clone: At the DNA level, this CDR3 is encoded by other sequences in the same sample as well. V gene TRBV18 combines with J gene TRBJ2-2; the D gene could be TRBD1 or TRBD2 (5 bases each). Deletions cut 2 bases from V and 2 bases from J, with 9 bases between. The CDR3 contains 15 residues. Per the germline V gene, CDR1 is KGHSH and CDR2 is LQKENI. CDR3 amino acids: CASSPRGRNTGELFF. The CDR3 DNA sequence: TGTGCCAGCTCACCAAGGGGACGTAACACCGGGGAGCTGTTTTTT.

Worth noting for this clone: A read error is the likely source, as a far larger clone sits one nucleotide away. The V gene is TRBV30, the J gene TRBJ1-6, with D possibly matching TRBD1 (6 bases). The CDR3 loop spans 15 amino acids. Germline CDR1 is GTSNPN and CDR2 is SVGIG (reference sequence). The DNA of the CDR3 is TGTGCCTGGAGTGGTCGGACAGCTTATAATTCACTCCTCCACTTT. It codes for CAWSGRTAYNSLLHF.

The chain carries TRBV27 and TRBJ2-1; D might be TRBD2 (5 bases). Trimming took off 1 base at V and 5 bases at J, with 12 bases between the two ends. The germline V gene encodes CDR1 MNHEY and CDR2 SMNVEV (reference sequence). The CDR3 consists of 15 residues. The CDR3 nucleotides read TGTGCCAGCAGTTTATTCCCCGGGCGGGACAATGAGCAGTTCTTC. This sequence encodes CASSLFPGRDNEQFF.

This clone was found a few times. The chain combines TRBV10-3 with TRBJ1-1, with D perhaps matching TRBD1 (6 bases). The germline gives CDR1 ENHRY, CDR2 SYGVKD. This CDR3 is 16 amino acids long. V was clipped by 4 bases and J by 1 base, with 16 bases between them. DNA for the CDR3: TGTGCCATCAGTGGGGGGCCGGGACAAAGGAACACTGAAGCTTTCTTT. Its protein product is CAISGGPGQRNTEAFF.

To note about this clone: The junction differs from germline at one of its ends, possibly a read error. Other DNA variants within this sample encode the same CDR3. The chain carries TRBV30 and TRBJ1-1, with a weak D call TRBD1 (6 bases). This CDR3 spans 15 amino acids. Looked up from germline, CDR1 is GTSNPN and CDR2 is SVGIG (reference sequence). DNA for the CDR3: TGTGCCTGGAGTGTAGGCAGAGCCGGGGACACTGAAGCTTCCTTT. It encodes CAWSVGRAGDTEASF. The entire variable domain, with the rest obtained from reference TRBV30 and TRBJ1-1, is as follows: SQTIHQWPATLVQPVGSPLSLECTVEGTSNPNLYWYRQAAGRGLQLLFYSVGIGQISSEVPQNLSASRPQDRQFILSSKKLLLSDSGFYLCAWSVGRAGDTEASFGQGTRLTVV.

Worth noting for this clone: Other DNA sequences in this sample translate to the same CDR3. The V call is TRBV6-6, the J call TRBJ1-5; unclear D gene. V was shortened by 0 bases and J by 2 bases, with 5 bases between the two germline ends. Germline CDR1 MNHNY, CDR2 SVGAGI (reference sequence). The CDR3 contains 14 residues. CDR3 DNA sequence: TGTGCCAGCAGTTACTCGGGAGGCAATCAGCCCCAGCATTTT. As protein: CASSYSGGNQPQHF.

As concerns this clone: This sequence is one base from a far larger clone and is likely a read error. This chain uses TRBV5-1 with TRBJ2-1; D gene ambiguous. With 4 bases removed from V and 5 bases from J, the gap between germline ends came to 10 bases. The CDR3 extends over 13 amino acids. Germline V gene data show CDR1 as SGHRS and CDR2 as YFSETQ. The CDR3 sequence: CASSLRQDNEQFF. The CDR3 DNA follows: TGCGCCAGCAGCCTAAGACAAGACAATGAGCAGTTCTTC.

The CDR3: CASSLGRGLYEQYF. CDR3 DNA: TGTGCCAGCAGCCTCGGCCGCGGCCTGTACGAGCAGTACTTC. This chain uses TRBV11-2 with TRBJ2-7; D gene uncertain. The V end lost 5 bases, the J end lost 4 bases, and 15 bases lay between the germline ends. The V gene's germline CDR1 is SGHAT and CDR2 FQNNGV. This CDR3 comprises 14 residues.